This T cell receptor beta chain was obtained from a study of blood T cell repertoires in COVID-19. The wider study: PBMCs, B-cell-depleted T cells, or T cells provided the cDNA or gDNA that made up the material.

The data were produced by immunoSEQ multiplex PCR, yet TCRdb's version contains in-frame clones alone and is incomplete. The sample contains over 200,000 clones, roughly 88% of which appear only once. V lost 4 bases and J lost 0, with 11 bases in between. There are 14 residues in the CDR3. From germline, CDR1 is SQVTM and CDR2 ANQGSEA. The chain recombines TRBV29-1 with TRBJ2-3; D perhaps matches TRBD2 (5 bases). Material for sequencing was peripheral blood. The origin of this receptor is a man aged 35 to 55 who had recovered from COVID-19. In DNA form, the CDR3 reads TGCAGCGTTGTTCACTGGACTAGCACAGATACGCAGTATTTT. Amino acids: CSVVHWTSTDTQYF.